The present TCR beta chain was sequenced within a study of blood T cell repertoires in COVID-19. The overall study: Samples representing acute and convalescent COVID-19 were sourced from the United States, Italy and Spain. Sources were T cells, B-cell-depleted T cells, or PBMCs; the material itself was cDNA or gDNA.

Here immunoSEQ multiplex PCR was the method, and the copy in TCRdb shows in-frame clones only, minus some. Among around 58,000 clones listed, roughly 85% were seen once. Germline-derived CDR1 and CDR2 are LNHDA and SQIVND (reference sequence). Unmatched junction bases numbered 5, after V lost 6 bases and J lost 0 bases. The CDR3 loop spans 15 amino acids. This rearrangement joins TRBV19 to TRBJ1-2, with TRBD1 matching 9 bases. This TCR was sampled from a human donor in a cohort sampled during active COVID-19. The sequencing sample was made of peripheral blood. The CDR3 DNA reads as TGTGCCAGTAGGCCCCGGGACAGGGCTAACTATGGCTACACCTTC. This codes for CASRPRDRANYGYTF.